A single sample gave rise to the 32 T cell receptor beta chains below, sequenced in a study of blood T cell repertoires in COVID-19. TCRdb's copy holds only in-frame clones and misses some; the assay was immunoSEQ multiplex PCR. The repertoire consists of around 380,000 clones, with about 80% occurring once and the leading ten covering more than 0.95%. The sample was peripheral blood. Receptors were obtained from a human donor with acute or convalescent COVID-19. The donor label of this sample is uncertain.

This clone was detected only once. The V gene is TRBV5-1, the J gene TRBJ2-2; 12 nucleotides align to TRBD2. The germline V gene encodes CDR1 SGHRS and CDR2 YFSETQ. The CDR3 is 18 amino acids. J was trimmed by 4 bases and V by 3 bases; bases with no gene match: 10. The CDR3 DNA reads TGCGCCAGCAGCTATATTTCGACTAGCGGGGGATTCACCGGGGAGCTGTTTTTT. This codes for CASSYISTSGGFTGELFF. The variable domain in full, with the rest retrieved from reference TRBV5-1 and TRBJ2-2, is KAGVTQTPRYLIKTRGQQVTLSCSPISGHRSVSWYQQTPGQGLQFLFEYFSETQRNKGNFPGRFSGRQFSNSRSEMNVSTLELGDSALYLCASSYISTSGGFTGELFFGEGSRLTVL.

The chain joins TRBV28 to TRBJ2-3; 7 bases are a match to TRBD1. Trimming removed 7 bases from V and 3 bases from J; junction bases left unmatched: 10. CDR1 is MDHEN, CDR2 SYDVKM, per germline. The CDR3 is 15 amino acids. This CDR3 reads CASTGGPVSTDTQYF. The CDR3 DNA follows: TGTGCCAGCACAGGGGGACCTGTTAGTACAGATACGCAGTATTTT. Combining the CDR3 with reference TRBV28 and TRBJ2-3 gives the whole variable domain DVKVTQSSRYLVKRTGEKVFLECVQDMDHENMFWYRQDPGLGLRLIYFSYDVKMKEKGDIPEGYSVSREKKERFSLILESASTNQTSMYLCASTGGPVSTDTQYFGPGTRLTVL.

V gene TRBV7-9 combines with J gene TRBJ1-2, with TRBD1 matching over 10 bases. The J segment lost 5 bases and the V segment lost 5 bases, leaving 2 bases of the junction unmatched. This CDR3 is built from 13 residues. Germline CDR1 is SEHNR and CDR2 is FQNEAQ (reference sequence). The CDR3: CASSGQGVYGYTF. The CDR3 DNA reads TGTGCCAGCAGCGGACAGGGGGTGTATGGCTACACCTTC.

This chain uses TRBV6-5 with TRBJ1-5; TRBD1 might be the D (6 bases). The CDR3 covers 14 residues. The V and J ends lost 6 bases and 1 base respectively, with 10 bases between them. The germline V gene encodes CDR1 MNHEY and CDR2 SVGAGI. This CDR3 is CASSGDRSNQPQHF. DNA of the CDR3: TGTGCCAGCAGCGGCGACAGGAGCAATCAGCCCCAGCATTTT.

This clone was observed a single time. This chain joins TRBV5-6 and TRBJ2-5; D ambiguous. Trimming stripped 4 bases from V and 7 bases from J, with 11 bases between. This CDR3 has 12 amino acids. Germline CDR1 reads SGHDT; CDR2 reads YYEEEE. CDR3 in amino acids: CASSRSPGTQYF. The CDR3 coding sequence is TGTGCCAGCAGCCGGTCCCCGGGGACCCAGTACTTC.

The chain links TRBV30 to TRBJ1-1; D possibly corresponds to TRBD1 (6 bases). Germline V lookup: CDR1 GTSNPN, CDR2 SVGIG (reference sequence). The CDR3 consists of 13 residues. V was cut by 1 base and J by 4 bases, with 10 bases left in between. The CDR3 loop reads CAWSGQGSTEAFF. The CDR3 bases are TGTGCCTGGAGTGGGCAGGGGAGCACTGAAGCTTTCTTT.

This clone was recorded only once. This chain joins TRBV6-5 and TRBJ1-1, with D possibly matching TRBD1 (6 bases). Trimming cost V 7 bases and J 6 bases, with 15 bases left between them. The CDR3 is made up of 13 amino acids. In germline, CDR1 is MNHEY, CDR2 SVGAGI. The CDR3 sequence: CASIVQGTAEAFF. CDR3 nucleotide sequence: TGTGCCAGCATCGTTCAGGGGACGGCTGAAGCTTTCTTT.

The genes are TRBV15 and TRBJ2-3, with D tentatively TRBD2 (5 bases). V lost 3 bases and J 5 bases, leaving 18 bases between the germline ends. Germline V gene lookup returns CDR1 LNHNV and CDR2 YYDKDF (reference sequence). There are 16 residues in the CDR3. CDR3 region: CATSSLGGRDGDTQYF. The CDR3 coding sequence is TGTGCCACCAGCAGTTTAGGTGGGAGAGATGGAGATACGCAGTATTTT.

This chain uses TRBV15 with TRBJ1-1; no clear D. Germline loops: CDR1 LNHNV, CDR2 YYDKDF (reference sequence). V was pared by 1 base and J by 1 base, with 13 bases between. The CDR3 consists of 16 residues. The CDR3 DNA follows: TGTGCCACCAGCAGAGTCCCACCCGGTCCGAACACTGAAGCTTTCTTT. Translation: CATSRVPPGPNTEAFF.

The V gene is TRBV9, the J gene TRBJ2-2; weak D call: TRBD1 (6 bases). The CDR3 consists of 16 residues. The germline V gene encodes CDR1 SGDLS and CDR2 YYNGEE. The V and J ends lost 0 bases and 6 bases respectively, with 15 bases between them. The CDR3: CASSVGGGRRAGELFF. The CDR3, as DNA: TGTGCCAGCAGCGTAGGAGGGGGACGTAGGGCCGGGGAGCTGTTTTTT.

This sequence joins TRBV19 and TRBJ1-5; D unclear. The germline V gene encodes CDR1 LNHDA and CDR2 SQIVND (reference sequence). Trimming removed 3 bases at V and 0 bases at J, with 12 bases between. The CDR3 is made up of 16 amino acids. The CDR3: CASSMGRPYSNQPQHF. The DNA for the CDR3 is TGTGCCAGTAGTATGGGCAGACCATATAGCAATCAGCCCCAGCATTTT.

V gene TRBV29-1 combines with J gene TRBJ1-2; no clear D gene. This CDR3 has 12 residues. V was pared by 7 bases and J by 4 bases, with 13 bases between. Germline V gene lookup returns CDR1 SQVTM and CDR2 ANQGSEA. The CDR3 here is CSAADGFYGYTF. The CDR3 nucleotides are TGCAGCGCCGCAGATGGCTTCTATGGCTACACCTTC.

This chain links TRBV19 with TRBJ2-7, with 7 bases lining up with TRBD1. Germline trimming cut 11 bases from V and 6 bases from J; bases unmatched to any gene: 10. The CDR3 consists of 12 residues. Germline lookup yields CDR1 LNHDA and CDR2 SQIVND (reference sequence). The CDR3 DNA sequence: TGTGCCGCAGGGGGTTTTAGGGGCGAGCAGTACTTC. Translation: CAAGGFRGEQYF.

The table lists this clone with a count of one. Here the CDR3 reads CASRFGDVRGGQPQHF. As DNA, the CDR3 is TGTGCCAGCAGATTCGGCGATGTCAGGGGTGGACAGCCCCAGCATTTT. This chain joins TRBV6-6 and TRBJ1-5, with D perhaps TRBD1 (6 bases). V was pared by 6 bases and J by 7 bases, with 22 bases between. CDR1 and CDR2 (germline): MNHNY, SVGAGI (reference sequence). The CDR3 is made up of 16 amino acids.

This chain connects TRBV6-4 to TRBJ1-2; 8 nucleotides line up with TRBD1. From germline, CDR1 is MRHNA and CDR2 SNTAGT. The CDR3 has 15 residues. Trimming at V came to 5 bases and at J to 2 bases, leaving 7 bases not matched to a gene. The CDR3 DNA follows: TGTGCCAGCAGTCTAGACAGGGGCTTCAACTATGGCTACACCTTC. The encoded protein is CASSLDRGFNYGYTF.

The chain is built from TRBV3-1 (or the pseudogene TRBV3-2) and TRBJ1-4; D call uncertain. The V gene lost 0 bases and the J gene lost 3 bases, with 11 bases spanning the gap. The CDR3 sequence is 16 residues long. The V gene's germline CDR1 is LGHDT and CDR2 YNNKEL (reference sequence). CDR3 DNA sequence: TGTGCCAGCAGCCAAGACACGAGCGGGGCTAATGAAAAACTGTTTTTT. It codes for CASSQDTSGANEKLFF.

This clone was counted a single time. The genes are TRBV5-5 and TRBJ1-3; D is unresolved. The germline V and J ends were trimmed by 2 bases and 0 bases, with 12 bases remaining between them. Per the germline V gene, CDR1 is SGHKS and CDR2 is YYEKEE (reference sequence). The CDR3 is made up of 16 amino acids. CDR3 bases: TGTGCCAGCAGCTTTAGCCGGGTCTTCTCTGGAAACACCATATATTTT. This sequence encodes CASSFSRVFSGNTIYF.

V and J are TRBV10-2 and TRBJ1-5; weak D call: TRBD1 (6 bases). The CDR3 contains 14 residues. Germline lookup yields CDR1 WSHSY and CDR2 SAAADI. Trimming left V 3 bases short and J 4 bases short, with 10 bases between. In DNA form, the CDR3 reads TGCGCCAGCAGTGATACAGGGACGAATCAGCCCCAGCATTTT. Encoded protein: CASSDTGTNQPQHF.

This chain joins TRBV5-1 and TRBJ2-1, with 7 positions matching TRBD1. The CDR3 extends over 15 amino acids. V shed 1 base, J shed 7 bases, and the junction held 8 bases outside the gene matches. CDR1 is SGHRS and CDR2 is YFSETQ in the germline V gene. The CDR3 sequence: CASSLRGQADNEQFF. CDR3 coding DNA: TGCGCCAGCAGCTTGCGAGGACAGGCCGATAATGAGCAGTTCTTC.

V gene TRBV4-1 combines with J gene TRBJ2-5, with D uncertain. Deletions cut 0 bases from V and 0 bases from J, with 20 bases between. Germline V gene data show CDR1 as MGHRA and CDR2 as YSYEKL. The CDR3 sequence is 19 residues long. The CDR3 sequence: CASSQDQSIPPFNQETQYF. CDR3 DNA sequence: TGCGCCAGCAGCCAAGATCAGTCCATACCCCCCTTTAACCAAGAGACCCAGTACTTC.

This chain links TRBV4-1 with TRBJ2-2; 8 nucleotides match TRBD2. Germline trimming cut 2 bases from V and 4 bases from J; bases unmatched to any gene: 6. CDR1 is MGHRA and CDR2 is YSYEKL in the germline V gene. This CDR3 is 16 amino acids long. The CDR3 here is CASSQHSGMSTGELFF. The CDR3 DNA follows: TGCGCCAGCAGCCAACATAGCGGGATGAGCACCGGGGAGCTGTTTTTT.

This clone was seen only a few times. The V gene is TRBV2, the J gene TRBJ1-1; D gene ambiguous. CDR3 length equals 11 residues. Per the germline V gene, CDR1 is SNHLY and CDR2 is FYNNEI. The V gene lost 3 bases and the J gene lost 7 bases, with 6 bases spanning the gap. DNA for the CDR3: TGTGCCAGCAGTGAGCTCGGTGAAGCTTTCTTT. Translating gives CASSELGEAFF.

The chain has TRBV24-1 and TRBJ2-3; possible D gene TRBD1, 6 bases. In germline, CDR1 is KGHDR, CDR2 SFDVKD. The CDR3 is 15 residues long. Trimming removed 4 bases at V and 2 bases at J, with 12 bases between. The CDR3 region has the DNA TGTGCCACCAGTGAAGGGGGTACCCTCACAGATACGCAGTATTTT. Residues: CATSEGGTLTDTQYF.

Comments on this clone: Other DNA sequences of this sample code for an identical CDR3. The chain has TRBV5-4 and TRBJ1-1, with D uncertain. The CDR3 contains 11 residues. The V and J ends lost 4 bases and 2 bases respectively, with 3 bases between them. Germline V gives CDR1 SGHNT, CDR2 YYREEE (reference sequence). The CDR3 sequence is CASSQNTEAFF. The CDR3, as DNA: TGTGCCAGCAGCCAAAACACTGAAGCTTTCTTT.

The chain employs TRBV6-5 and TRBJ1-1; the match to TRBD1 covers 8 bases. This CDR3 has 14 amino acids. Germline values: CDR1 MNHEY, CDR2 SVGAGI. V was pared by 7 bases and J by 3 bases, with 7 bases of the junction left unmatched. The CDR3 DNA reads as TGTGCCAGCATGAGGACAGGGAGGGACACTGAAGCTTTCTTT. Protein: CASMRTGRDTEAFF.

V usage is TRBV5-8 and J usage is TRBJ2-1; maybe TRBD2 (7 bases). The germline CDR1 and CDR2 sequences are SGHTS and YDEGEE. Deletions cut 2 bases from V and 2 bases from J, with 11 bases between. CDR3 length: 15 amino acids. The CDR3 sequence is CASSLRRGPYNEQFF. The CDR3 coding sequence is TGTGCCAGCAGCTTACGGCGGGGGCCCTACAATGAGCAGTTCTTC.

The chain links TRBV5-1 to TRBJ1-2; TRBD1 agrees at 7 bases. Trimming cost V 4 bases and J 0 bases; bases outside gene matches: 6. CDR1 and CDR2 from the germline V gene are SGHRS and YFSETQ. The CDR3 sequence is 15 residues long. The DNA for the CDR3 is TGCGCCAGCAGCCAGTCCGGGACAGCTAACTATGGCTACACCTTC. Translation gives CASSQSGTANYGYTF.

The CDR3 region is CASSLERGTGNTIYF. DNA of the CDR3: TGTGCCAGCAGCTTAGAAAGGGGCACCGGAAACACCATATATTTT. The chain couples TRBV7-6 to TRBJ1-3, with a tentative D call TRBD1 (5 bases). Between the trimmed V and J ends, which lost 1 base and 4 bases, there was a span of 11 bases. Germline-derived CDR1 and CDR2 are SGHVS and FNYEAQ. CDR3 length: 15 residues.

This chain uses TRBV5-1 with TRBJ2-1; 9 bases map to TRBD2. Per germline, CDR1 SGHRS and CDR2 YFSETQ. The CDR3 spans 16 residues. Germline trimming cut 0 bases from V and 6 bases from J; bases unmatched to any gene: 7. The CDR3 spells CASSLAASGTSNEQFF. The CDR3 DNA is TGCGCCAGCAGCTTGGCGGCTAGCGGGACCTCCAATGAGCAGTTCTTC.

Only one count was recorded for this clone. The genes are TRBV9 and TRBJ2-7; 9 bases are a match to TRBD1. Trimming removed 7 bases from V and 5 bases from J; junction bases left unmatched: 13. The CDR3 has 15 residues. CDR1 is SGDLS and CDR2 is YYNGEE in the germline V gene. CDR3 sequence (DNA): TGTGCCAGCGGCTCGGGACAGGGACCGTACCACGAGCAGTACTTC. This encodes CASGSGQGPYHEQYF.

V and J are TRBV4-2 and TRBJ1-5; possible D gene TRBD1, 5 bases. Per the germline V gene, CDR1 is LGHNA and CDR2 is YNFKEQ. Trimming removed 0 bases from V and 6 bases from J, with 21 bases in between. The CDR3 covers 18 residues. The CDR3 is CASSQDSPGGEGLQPQHF. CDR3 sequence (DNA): TGTGCCAGCAGCCAAGATTCCCCGGGAGGGGAGGGTCTTCAGCCCCAGCATTTT.

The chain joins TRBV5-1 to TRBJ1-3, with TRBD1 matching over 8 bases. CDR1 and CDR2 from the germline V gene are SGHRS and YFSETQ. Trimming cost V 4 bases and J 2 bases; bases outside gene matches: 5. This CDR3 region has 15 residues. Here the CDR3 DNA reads TGCGCCAGCAGCCCCTTGACAGGGGCTGGAAACACCATATATTTT. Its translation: CASSPLTGAGNTIYF. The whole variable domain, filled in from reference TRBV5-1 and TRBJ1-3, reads KAGVTQTPRYLIKTRGQQVTLSCSPISGHRSVSWYQQTPGQGLQFLFEYFSETQRNKGNFPGRFSGRQFSNSRSEMNVSTLELGDSALYLCASSPLTGAGNTIYFGEGSWLTVV.